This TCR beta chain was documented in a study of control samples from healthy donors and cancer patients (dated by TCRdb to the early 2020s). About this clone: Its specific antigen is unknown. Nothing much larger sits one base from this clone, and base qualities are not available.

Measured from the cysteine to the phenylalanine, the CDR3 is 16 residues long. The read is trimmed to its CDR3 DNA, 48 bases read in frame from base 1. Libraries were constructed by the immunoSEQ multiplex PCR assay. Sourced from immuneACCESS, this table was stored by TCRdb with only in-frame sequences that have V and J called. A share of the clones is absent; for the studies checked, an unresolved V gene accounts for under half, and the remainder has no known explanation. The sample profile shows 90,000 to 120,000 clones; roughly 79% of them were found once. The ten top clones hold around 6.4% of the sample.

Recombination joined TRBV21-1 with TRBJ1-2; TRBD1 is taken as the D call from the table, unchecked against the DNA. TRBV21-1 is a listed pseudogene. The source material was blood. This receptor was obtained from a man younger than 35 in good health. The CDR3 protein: CAGRWGEDREKDGYTF. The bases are TGTGCCGGAAGGTGGGGAGAGGACAGGGAAAAGGATGGCTACACCTTC.